This T cell receptor beta chain emerged from a study of blood T cell repertoires in COVID-19. The wider study: The samples span acute and convalescent COVID-19 from the United States, Italy and Spain.

The CDR3 totals 16 residues. Germline CDR1 SGHDT, CDR2 YYEEEE. The V gene end was trimmed by 1 base and the J gene end by 5 bases; junction bases not matched to a gene: 6. The table came from immunoSEQ multiplex PCR; TCRdb's copy has only in-frame clones and leaves some out. The profile covers some 190,000 clones, with over 65% appearing a single time and around a sixth taken by the ten largest. This chain joins TRBV5-6 and TRBJ1-5; TRBD1 aligns across 10 bases. Sequencing used peripheral blood. This TCR derives from an older person with COVID-19, enrolled during active disease. CDR3 sequence: CASSLRLGQGHQPQHF. In nucleotides, the CDR3 is TGTGCCAGCAGCTTGAGGCTGGGACAGGGGCATCAGCCCCAGCATTTT.